The next 27 T cell receptor beta chains were all read from a single sample in a study of shared clonotypes between healthy human individuals. Naive CD8 cells, CD45RO-negative and positively selected for CCR7, excluded terminally differentiated effector memory CD45RA+ cells. Assay used: immunoSEQ multiplex PCR; TCRdb lists only in-frame clones, some missing. Counted here are some 580,000 clones, nearly 98% occurring once; the ten biggest clones make up approximately 0.33%. Sample: naive CD8+ T cells sorted from blood. Receptors were obtained from a man in his thirties or forties in good health.

This clone was seen once. The chain has TRBV9 and TRBJ2-7, with D perhaps TRBD1 or TRBD2 (6 bases each). This CDR3 contains 15 residues. V was cut by 3 bases and J by 6 bases, with 19 bases left in between. Germline loops: CDR1 SGDLS, CDR2 YYNGEE. CDR3 loop: CASSDPSGGSVEQYF. For the CDR3, the DNA is TGTGCCAGCAGCGACCCTTCCGGGGGCTCGGTCGAGCAGTACTTC. Full variable domain (outside the CDR3, taken from reference TRBV9 and TRBJ2-7): DSGVTQTPKHLITATGQRVTLRCSPRSGDLSVYWYQQSLDQGLQFLIQYYNGEERAKGNILERFSAQQFPDLHSELNLSSLELGDSALYFCASSDPSGGSVEQYFGPGTRLTVT.

The V gene is TRBV7-9, the J gene TRBJ2-2; D may be TRBD1 (6 bases). The V gene lost 3 bases and the J gene lost 2 bases, with 10 bases spanning the gap. Germline CDR1 reads SEHNR; CDR2 reads FQNEAQ (reference sequence). CDR3 size: 15 residues. CDR3 amino acids: CASSFRQANTGELFF. DNA of the CDR3: TGTGCCAGCAGCTTTAGACAGGCCAACACCGGGGAGCTGTTTTTT.

The chain uses TRBV7-9 and TRBJ1-1; no reliable D call. There are 18 residues in the CDR3. CDR1 is SEHNR, CDR2 FQNEAQ, per germline (reference sequence). V was shortened by 1 base and J by 0 bases, with 18 bases between the two germline ends. CDR3 in DNA: TGTGCCAGCAGCTTAGTTGAGCGGGTTAAGGAGATGAACACTGAAGCTTTCTTT. As protein: CASSLVERVKEMNTEAFF.

The chain recombines TRBV7-2 with TRBJ1-2, with 10 bases identical to TRBD1. The germline CDR1 and CDR2 sequences are SGHTA and FQGNSA. V was clipped by 5 bases and J by 4 bases; unmatched bases: 16. The CDR3 has 18 amino acids. Here the CDR3 reads CASSADRGRLAVGYGYTF. DNA of the CDR3: TGTGCCAGCAGCGCCGACAGGGGGCGCTTGGCCGTCGGCTATGGCTACACCTTC.

This chain links TRBV4-2 with TRBJ2-7, with no clear D. Trimming cost V 1 base and J 4 bases, with 8 bases left between them. This CDR3 comprises 13 residues. Germline V gives CDR1 LGHNA, CDR2 YNFKEQ. CDR3 loop: CASSQVALYEQYF. In DNA form, the CDR3 reads TGTGCCAGCAGCCAAGTCGCCCTTTACGAGCAGTACTTC.

This chain links TRBV10-1 with TRBJ2-1, with a weak D call TRBD2 (6 bases). The CDR3 spans 15 residues. Per the germline V gene, CDR1 is WNHNN and CDR2 is SYGVQD (reference sequence). Between the trimmed V and J ends, which lost 6 bases and 2 bases, there was a span of 14 bases. The CDR3 nucleotides are TGCGCCAGCAGCGGTAGTGGCGGGACCTACAATGAGCAGTTCTTC. Its translation: CASSGSGGTYNEQFF.

CDR3 protein: CASSPTGSANEKLFF. CDR3 bases: TGCGCCAGCAGCCCGACAGGTTCAGCTAATGAAAAACTGTTTTTT. The gene calls are TRBV5-1 and TRBJ1-4; D possibly corresponds to TRBD1 (6 bases). In germline, CDR1 is SGHRS, CDR2 YFSETQ. V lost 4 bases to trimming and J lost 3 bases, with 13 bases between them. There are 15 residues in the CDR3.

The rearrangement uses TRBV13 and TRBJ2-7; possibly TRBD1 or TRBD2 for D (5 bases each). The CDR3 consists of 15 residues. V was shortened by 5 bases and J by 0 bases, with 14 bases between the two germline ends. Looked up from germline, CDR1 is PRHDT and CDR2 is FYEKMQ (reference sequence). The CDR3 here is CASSPTSGSSYEQYF. The CDR3 nucleotides are TGTGCCAGCAGCCCAACTTCAGGGAGCTCCTACGAGCAGTACTTC.

This chain connects TRBV20-1 to TRBJ2-1; 7 bases align to TRBD2. The CDR3 runs to 11 residues. V gave up 5 bases and J gave up 10 bases; unmatched junction bases: 5. Germline CDR1 and CDR2: DFQATT and SNEGSKA (reference sequence). The DNA for the CDR3 is TGCAGTGCTCTAGCGGACGGGGAGCAGTTCTTC. It yields the protein CSALADGEQFF.

This chain joins TRBV2 and TRBJ1-2, with unresolved D. Germline V gene sequence: CDR1 SNHLY, CDR2 FYNNEI. V shed 7 bases and J shed 3 bases, with 12 bases lying between them. CDR3 length: 13 amino acids. Written as DNA, the CDR3 is TGTGCCAGCACGGCATCCTACGACTATGGCTACACCTTC. Amino acid sequence: CASTASYDYGYTF.

The CDR3 DNA is TGCGCCAGCAGCTTCCGGTTAGGCAGGGCAGATACGCAGTATTTT. This gives the protein CASSFRLGRADTQYF. The chain has TRBV4-1 and TRBJ2-3; a possible D gene is TRBD1 (5 bases). Trimming cost V 5 bases and J 4 bases, with 16 bases left between them. The CDR3 loop spans 15 amino acids. CDR1 MGHRA and CDR2 YSYEKL come from the germline V gene.

The chain has TRBV5-6 and TRBJ2-5, with 7 bases identical to TRBD1. Unmatched junction bases numbered 6, after V lost 0 bases and J lost 4 bases. The CDR3 has 15 residues. Germline loops: CDR1 SGHDT, CDR2 YYEEEE. The CDR3 loop reads CASSLATGIGETQYF. In nucleotides, the CDR3 is TGTGCCAGCAGCTTGGCGACAGGGATAGGAGAGACCCAGTACTTC.

The J gene is TRBJ2-7, the V gene TRBV10-3, with no clear D. Deletions cut 6 bases from V and 0 bases from J, with 3 bases between. This CDR3 spans 11 amino acids. The V gene's germline CDR1 is ENHRY and CDR2 SYGVKD. This CDR3 is CAIRNSYEQYF. The DNA of the CDR3 is TGTGCCATCAGAAACTCCTACGAGCAGTACTTC.

The rearrangement joins TRBV6-5 to TRBJ2-5; D gene uncertain. CDR3 size: 15 residues. Germline V gene sequence: CDR1 MNHEY, CDR2 SVGAGI. The ends were cut back, 7 bases at V and 2 bases at J, with 17 bases in the middle. In DNA form, the CDR3 reads TGTGCCAGCACTCCCGCGATGGATTCACAAGAGACCCAGTACTTC. The encoded protein is CASTPAMDSQETQYF.

The table lists this clone with a count of one. The chain uses TRBV7-9 and TRBJ2-5; 9 positions agree with TRBD1. CDR1 and CDR2 (germline): SEHNR, FQNEAQ (reference sequence). This CDR3 spans 15 amino acids. The junction had 9 bases not matched to a gene; V was cut back by 5 bases and J by 5 bases. The CDR3 DNA follows: TGTGCCAGCAGCGACCCGACAGGGGGGTGGGAGACCCAGTACTTC. Translation gives CASSDPTGGWETQYF.

The chain links TRBV11-2 to TRBJ2-7, with D perhaps TRBD2 (6 bases). The CDR3 consists of 13 residues. The germline CDR1 and CDR2 sequences are SGHAT and FQNNGV. V was pared by 1 base and J by 5 bases, with 9 bases between. Here the CDR3 DNA reads TGTGCCAGCAGCTTAGCGGGAGTTGACGAGCAGTACTTC. Encoded protein: CASSLAGVDEQYF.

V usage is TRBV9 and J usage is TRBJ2-3; TRBD2 aligns across 12 bases. The germline V gene encodes CDR1 SGDLS and CDR2 YYNGEE. CDR3 length: 15 amino acids. The trim removed 3 bases at V and 5 bases at J, leaving 4 bases unmatched. Here the CDR3 reads CASSARLAGEDTQYF. For the CDR3, the DNA is TGTGCCAGCAGCGCCCGACTAGCGGGAGAAGATACGCAGTATTTT.

This rearrangement joins TRBV2 to TRBJ2-3; D remains ambiguous. V lost 2 bases, J lost 3 bases, and 3 bases lay in between. Germline CDR1 reads SNHLY; CDR2 reads FYNNEI. The CDR3 totals 12 residues. CDR3: CASSEKTDTQYF. The CDR3 DNA follows: TGTGCCAGCAGTGAAAAGACAGATACGCAGTATTTT.

This clone was counted once. This sample also contains other DNA sequences that code for the same CDR3. The chain carries TRBV9 and TRBJ2-1; possibly TRBD2 for D (5 bases). Trimming took off 0 bases at V and 4 bases at J, with 8 bases between the two ends. The CDR3 length is 14 residues. Germline V gene lookup returns CDR1 SGDLS and CDR2 YYNGEE. The DNA of the CDR3 is TGTGCCAGCAGCGTAGCCGGGGTTTACAATGAGCAGTTCTTC. Protein product: CASSVAGVYNEQFF.

The chain has TRBV4-3 and TRBJ1-3; D remains unclear. The CDR3 is 15 residues long. CDR1 is LGHNA and CDR2 is YSLEER in the germline V gene. Trimming removed 0 bases at V and 0 bases at J, with 6 bases between. Written as DNA, the CDR3 is TGCGCCAGCAGCCAAGACAAAGGCTCTGGAAACACCATATATTTT. This sequence encodes CASSQDKGSGNTIYF.

The V call is TRBV14, the J call TRBJ2-1; TRBD2 matches 13 bases. The germline gives CDR1 SGHDN, CDR2 FVKESK. The junction had 9 bases not matched to a gene; V was cut back by 1 base and J by 12 bases. The CDR3 sequence is 16 residues long. The CDR3 region is CASSQVRTSGRKGQFF. The DNA for the CDR3 is TGTGCCAGCAGCCAAGTACGGACTAGCGGGAGAAAGGGGCAGTTCTTC.

The chain uses TRBV4-3 and TRBJ1-2; no firm D call. With 4 bases removed from V and 4 bases from J, the gap between germline ends came to 16 bases. Germline CDR1 is LGHNA and CDR2 is YSLEER. The CDR3 totals 15 residues. CDR3 loop: CASSPLSAGSYGYTF. In nucleotides, the CDR3 is TGCGCCAGCAGCCCCCTTTCCGCGGGAAGCTATGGCTACACCTTC.

This CDR3 is CSVGGGNYHALAGGRVDEQFF. CDR3 bases: TGCAGCGTTGGGGGAGGGAATTATCACGCCTTAGCGGGAGGCAGGGTAGATGAGCAGTTCTTC. The chain joins TRBV29-1 to TRBJ2-1; 10 nucleotides line up with TRBD2. The germline gives CDR1 SQVTM, CDR2 ANQGSEA. CDR3 size: 21 residues. Germline trimming cut 4 bases from V and 8 bases from J; bases unmatched to any gene: 29.

The V call is TRBV14, the J call TRBJ1-4, with D perhaps TRBD1 (6 bases). This CDR3 spans 16 amino acids. CDR1 and CDR2 (germline): SGHDN, FVKESK. V was shortened by 5 bases and J by 10 bases, with 23 bases between the two germline ends. The CDR3: CASSTYREDVYAKLFF. CDR3 DNA sequence: TGTGCCAGCAGCACTTACAGGGAGGATGTGTACGCAAAACTGTTTTTT.

The chain links TRBV7-9 to TRBJ1-1; D remains ambiguous. The CDR3 has 13 amino acids. Trimming cost V 4 bases and J 10 bases, with 16 bases left between them. CDR1 is SEHNR and CDR2 is FQNEAQ in the germline V gene (reference sequence). The CDR3 sequence: CASSSILSGGAFF. As DNA, the CDR3 is TGTGCCAGCAGCTCCATTCTGTCCGGCGGAGCTTTCTTT.

This clone was detected once. The CDR3 is CASSLGGDEAFF. The CDR3, as DNA: TGTGCCAGCAGCTTGGGGGGCGATGAAGCTTTCTTT. This rearrangement joins TRBV5-5 to TRBJ1-1; maybe TRBD1 (5 bases). CDR3 length: 12 amino acids. Trimming cost V 0 bases and J 7 bases, with 7 bases left between them. The V gene's germline CDR1 is SGHKS and CDR2 YYEKEE (reference sequence).

This clone has a single count. This chain links TRBV13 with TRBJ2-7; TRBD1 aligns across 11 bases. CDR1 and CDR2 from the germline V gene are PRHDT and FYEKMQ (reference sequence). This CDR3 is 15 amino acids long. With 5 bases clipped from V and 3 bases from J, the junction kept 6 bases outside the gene matches. The CDR3: CASSPTGTGGYEQYF. CDR3 DNA: TGTGCCAGCAGCCCGACCGGGACAGGGGGCTACGAGCAGTACTTC. The full variable domain, rest sourced from reference TRBV13 and TRBJ2-7, is AAGVIQSPRHLIKEKRETATLKCYPIPRHDTVYWYQQGPGQDPQFLISFYEKMQSDKGSIPDRFSAQQFSDYHSELNMSSLELGDSALYFCASSPTGTGGYEQYFGPGTRLTVT.